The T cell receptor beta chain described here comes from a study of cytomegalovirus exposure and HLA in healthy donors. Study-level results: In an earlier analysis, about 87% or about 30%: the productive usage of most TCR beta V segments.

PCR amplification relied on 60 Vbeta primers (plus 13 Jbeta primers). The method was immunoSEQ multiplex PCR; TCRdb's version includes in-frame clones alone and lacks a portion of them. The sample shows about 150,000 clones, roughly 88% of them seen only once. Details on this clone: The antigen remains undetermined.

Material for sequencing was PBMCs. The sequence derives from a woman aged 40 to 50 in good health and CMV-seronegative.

CDR3 coding DNA: TGCAGCGTTGAAGAAAACACGGGACTCCAGTACTTC. Translation gives CSVEENTGLQYF. The V call is TRBV29-1, the J call TRBJ2-4; perhaps TRBD2 as D (6 bases). CDR3 length equals 12 residues. Trimming took off 0 bases at V and 13 bases at J, with 13 bases between the two ends. Germline CDR1 is SQVTM and CDR2 is ANQGSEA.